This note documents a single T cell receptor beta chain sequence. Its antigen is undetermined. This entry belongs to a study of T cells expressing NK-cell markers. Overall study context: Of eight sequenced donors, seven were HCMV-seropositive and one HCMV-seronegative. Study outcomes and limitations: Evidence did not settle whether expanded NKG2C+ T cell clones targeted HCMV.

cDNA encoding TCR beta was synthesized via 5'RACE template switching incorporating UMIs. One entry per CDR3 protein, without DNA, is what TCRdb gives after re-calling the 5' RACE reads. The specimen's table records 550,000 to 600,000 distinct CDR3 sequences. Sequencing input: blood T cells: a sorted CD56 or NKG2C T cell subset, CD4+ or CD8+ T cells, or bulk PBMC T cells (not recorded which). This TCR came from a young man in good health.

CDR3 sequence: CASSRGRGLNTDTQYF. This chain connects TRBV5-1 to TRBJ2-3; TCRdb calls TRBD1, which cannot be checked without DNA. The CDR3 has 16 amino acids. The germline V gene encodes CDR1 SGHRS and CDR2 YFSETQ.